This entry features one T cell receptor beta chain sequence. What antigen it recognizes has not been identified. Within one base of it there is no much larger clone, and no base qualities were kept. The source of the sample is a study of OX40 agonist ivuxolimab in advanced cancers. Describing the broader study: Ivuxolimab was an agonistic, fully human IgG2 monoclonal antibody directed against OX40 (CD134), a costimulatory receptor. Intravenous ivuxolimab was administered to patients every 2 weeks at six dose levels: 0.01, 0.1, 0.3, 1.5, 3 and 10 mg/kg. Of the roughly 51 patients in dose escalation, approximately 20 had hepatocellular carcinoma, some 15 had melanoma, 9 had renal cell carcinoma and 9 had head and neck cancer. In the dose-escalation cohort, around 80% of patients were male, and the mean age was roughly 56 years with a range of roughly 20 to 79. Patients were allowed to have had prior anti-PD-1, anti-PD-L1 or anti-CTLA-4 therapy, and about 40% of the dose-escalation patients had been treated with checkpoint inhibitors. Partial responses occurred in three dose-escalation patients: two with cutaneous melanoma and one with hepatocellular carcinoma. The purpose of peripheral TCRbeta sequencing was to test whether ivuxolimab changed TCR sequence diversity and led to clonal T-cell expansion. The paper describes the monotherapy dose-escalation part (N of about 47 patients) of the phase I trial of ivuxolimab.

The paper's findings and limits, for the study overall: Low levels of normalized T-cell clonal expansion were also seen in some patients who did not respond. Clonal expansion of both CD4+ and CD8+ blood T cells was observed from baseline to week 6 at doses 0.1 to 3.0 mg/kg. In the 0.1-3.0 mg/kg groups, partial responders had among the lowest normalized peripheral clonal expansion, particularly in CD8+ T cells. After ivuxolimab, CD8+ T cells had more expanded clones than CD4+ T cells on average. Antigen specificity was not determined for the clonally expanded peripheral T cells.

Patients with a history of autoimmune disease or receiving systemic immunosuppression were excluded from the trial. Peripheral blood for TCR sequencing was collected from all dose cohorts at baseline, on cycle 4 day 1, and on cycle 7 day 1. The samples were drawn from a first-in-human, open-label, multicenter phase I dose-escalation trial of ivuxolimab. The trial enrolled adults with locally advanced or metastatic head and neck squamous cell, hepatocellular, melanoma or renal cell carcinoma. Before TCR sequencing, CD4+ T cells and CD8+ T cells from peripheral blood were sorted into separate populations. Genomic DNA was extracted from sorted cells for sequencing of the TCRbeta CDR3 region. TCRbeta CDR3 regions were sequenced using the immunoSEQ Assay. TCRdb obtained this table from immuneACCESS and retained in-frame rearrangements with V and J assigned. These tables miss some clones; where compared with another copy, unresolved V genes account for less than half of the shortfall, and the remainder is unexplained. The sample table records under 40,000 clones; 84% of these occur just once. The ten biggest clones cover 1.8% of the sample.

Based on the germline V gene, the CDR1 and CDR2 sequences are SNHLY and FYNNEI. The trim is 6 bases for V and 5 bases for J, with a gap of 16 bases between the germline ends. Reading from cysteine to phenylalanine, the CDR3 counts 15 amino acids. The kept DNA is CDR3 alone, 45 bases in frame from the first base. The source is an adult with an advanced solid tumor such as melanoma, head and neck, liver or kidney cancer. The material was CD4+ or CD8+ T cells sorted from blood, obtained in a trial of the OX40 agonist ivuxolimab. Recombination joined TRBV2 with TRBJ2-2; matching of 6 bases hints at TRBD2 as the D gene. CDR3 protein: CASRGPGRVTGELFF. The sequence in DNA is TGTGCCAGCAGAGGTCCCGGGAGAGTTACCGGGGAGCTGTTTTTT.